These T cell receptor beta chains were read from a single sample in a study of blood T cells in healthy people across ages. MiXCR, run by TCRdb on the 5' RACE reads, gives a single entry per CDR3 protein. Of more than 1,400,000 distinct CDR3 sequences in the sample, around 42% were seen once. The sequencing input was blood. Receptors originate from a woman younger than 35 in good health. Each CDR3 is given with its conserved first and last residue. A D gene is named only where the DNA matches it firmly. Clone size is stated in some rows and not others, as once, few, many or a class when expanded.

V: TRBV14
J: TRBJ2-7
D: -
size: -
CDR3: CASSQAPKNPYEQYF
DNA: TGTGCCAGCAGCCAAGCACCAAAGAACCCCTACGAGCAGTACTTC

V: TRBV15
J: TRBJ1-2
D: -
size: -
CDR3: CATATGEITYGYTF
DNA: TGTGCCACCGCTACAGGAGAAATAACCTATGGCTACACCTTC

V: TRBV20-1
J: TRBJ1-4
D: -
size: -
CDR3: CSAARTANEKLFF
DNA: TGCAGTGCAGCCCGGACAGCTAATGAAAAACTGTTTTTT

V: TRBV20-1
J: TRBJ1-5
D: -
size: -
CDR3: CSARRDPDQPQHF
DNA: TGCAGTGCTAGAAGGGATCCTGATCAGCCCCAGCATTTT

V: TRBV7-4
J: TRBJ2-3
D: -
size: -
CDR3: CASSLAPWASPQVDRYAVF
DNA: TGTGCCAGCAGCTTAGCCCCGTGGGCTTCCCCCCAGGTTGACAGATACGCAGTATTT

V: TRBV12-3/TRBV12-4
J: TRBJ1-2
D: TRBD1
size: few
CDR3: CASSPDRGLDGYTF
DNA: TGTGCCAGCAGCCCGGACAGGGGGTTGGATGGCTACACCTTC

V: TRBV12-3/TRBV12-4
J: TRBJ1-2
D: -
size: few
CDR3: CASRGRSDGYTF
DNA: TGTGCCAGCAGGGGACGGAGCGATGGCTACACCTTC

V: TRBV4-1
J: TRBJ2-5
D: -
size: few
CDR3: CASSQGWWQETQYF
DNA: TGCGCCAGCAGCCAAGGGTGGTGGCAAGAGACCCAGTACTTC

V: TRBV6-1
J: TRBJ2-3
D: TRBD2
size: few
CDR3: CASSVGLANVNTQYF
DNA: TGTGCCAGCAGTGTGGGACTAGCTAATGTAAATACGCAGTATTTT

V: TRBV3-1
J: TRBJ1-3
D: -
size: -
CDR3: CASSQDVTSGNTIYF
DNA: TGTGCCAGCAGCCAAGATGTGACCTCTGGAAACACCATATATTTT

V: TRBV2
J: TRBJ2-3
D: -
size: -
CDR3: CASSVMRRGSTDTQYF
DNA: TGTGCCAGCAGTGTGATGCGCCGGGGGAGCACAGATACGCAGTATTTT

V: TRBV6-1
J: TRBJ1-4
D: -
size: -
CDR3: CASSEAGSGEKLFF
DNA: TGTGCCAGCAGTGAAGCGGGGAGTGGGGAAAAACTGTTTTTT

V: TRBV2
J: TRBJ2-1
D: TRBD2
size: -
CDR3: CASSGVLAASSYNEQFF
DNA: TGTGCCAGCAGTGGAGTTCTAGCGGCGAGCTCCTACAATGAGCAGTTCTTC

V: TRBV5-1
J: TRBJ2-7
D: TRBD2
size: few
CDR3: CASSSPGTSVYEQYF
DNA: TGCGCCAGCAGCTCGCCCGGGACTAGCGTCTACGAGCAGTACTTC

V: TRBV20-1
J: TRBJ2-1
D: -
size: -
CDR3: CSAALRVWNEQFF
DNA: TGCAGTGCTGCCCTGCGGGTTTGGAATGAGCAGTTCTTC

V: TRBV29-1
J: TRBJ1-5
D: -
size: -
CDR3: CSVAGGGNQPQHF
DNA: TGCAGCGTTGCGGGGGGAGGCAATCAGCCCCAGCATTTT

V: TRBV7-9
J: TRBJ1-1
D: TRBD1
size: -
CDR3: CASSLSSGQGACWMNTEAFF
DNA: TGTGCCAGCAGCCTCTCTTCTGGACAGGGGGCATGTTGGATGAACACTGAAGCTTTCTTT

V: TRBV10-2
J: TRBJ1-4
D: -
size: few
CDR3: CASRHRAVREKLFF
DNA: TGCGCCAGCAGGCACAGGGCCGTTCGGGAAAAACTGTTTTTT

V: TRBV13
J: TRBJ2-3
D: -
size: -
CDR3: CASSLHLLIDTQYF
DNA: TGTGCCAGCAGCTTACATCTACTCATAGATACGCAGTATTTT

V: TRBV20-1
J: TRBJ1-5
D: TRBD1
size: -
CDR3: CSARRGLGQPQHF
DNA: TGCAGTGCTAGAAGGGGGCTGGGTCAGCCCCAGCATTTT

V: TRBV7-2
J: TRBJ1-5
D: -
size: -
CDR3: CASSLDRSNQPQHF
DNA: TGTGCCAGCAGTCTCGACAGAAGCAATCAGCCCCAGCATTTT

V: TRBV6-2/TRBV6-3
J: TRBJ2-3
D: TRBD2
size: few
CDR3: CASRLAGAPDTQYF
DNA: TGTGCCAGCAGACTAGCGGGAGCTCCAGATACGCAGTATTTT

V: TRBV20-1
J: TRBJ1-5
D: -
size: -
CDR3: CSAPDQEVLGVQPQHF
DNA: TGCAGTGCCCCGGACCAAGAGGTATTAGGGGTTCAGCCCCAGCATTTT

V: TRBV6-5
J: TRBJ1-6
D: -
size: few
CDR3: CASNQGSDSPLHF
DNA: TGTGCCAGCAATCAGGGGTCCGATTCACCCCTCCACTTT

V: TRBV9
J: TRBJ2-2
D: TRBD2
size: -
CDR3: CASSPHVSGGPIGGELFF
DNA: TGTGCCAGCAGCCCCCATGTCTCGGGGGGGCCTATTGGAGGGGAGCTGTTTTTT

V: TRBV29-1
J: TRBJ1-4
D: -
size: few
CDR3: CSVGHEKLFF
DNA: TGCAGCGTTGGCCATGAAAAACTGTTTTTT

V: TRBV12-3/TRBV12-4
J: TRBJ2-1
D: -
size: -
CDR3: CASSLLQGGEQFF
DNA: TGTGCCAGCAGTTTATTACAGGGTGGTGAGCAGTTCTTC

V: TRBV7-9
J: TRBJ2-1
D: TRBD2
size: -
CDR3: CASSSPSGRAGEQFF
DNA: TGTGCCAGCAGCTCCCCTAGCGGGAGGGCAGGGGAGCAGTTCTTC

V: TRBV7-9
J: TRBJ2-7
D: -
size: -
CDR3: CASSSLGSPSYEQYF
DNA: TGTGCCAGCAGCTCCCTAGGGTCGCCGTCCTACGAGCAGTACTTC

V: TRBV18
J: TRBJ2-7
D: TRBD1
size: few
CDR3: CASSPEMTGYSYEQYF
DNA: TGTGCCAGCTCACCCGAGATGACAGGGTACTCCTACGAGCAGTACTTC

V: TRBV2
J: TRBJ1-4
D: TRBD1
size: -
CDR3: CASKEGTGPLFF
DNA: TGTGCCAGCAAGGAAGGGACAGGACCTCTGTTTTTT

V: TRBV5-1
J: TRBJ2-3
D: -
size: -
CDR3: CASSSGNTATQYF
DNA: TGCGCCAGCTCCTCCGGGAACACAGCTACGCAGTATTTT

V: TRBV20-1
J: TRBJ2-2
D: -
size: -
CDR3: CSAREEGVGDTGELFF
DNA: TGCAGTGCTAGAGAGGAGGGAGTAGGGGACACCGGGGAGCTGTTTTTT

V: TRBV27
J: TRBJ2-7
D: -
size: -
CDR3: CASSPTFTSYEQYF
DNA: TGTGCCAGCAGTCCAACCTTCACCTCCTACGAGCAGTACTTC

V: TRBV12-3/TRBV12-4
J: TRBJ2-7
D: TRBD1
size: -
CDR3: CASSLLGQGNEQYF
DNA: TGTGCCAGCAGTCTACTAGGACAGGGTAACGAGCAGTACTTC

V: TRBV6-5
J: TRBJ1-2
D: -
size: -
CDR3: CASTLGGSNYGCTF
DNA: TGTGCCAGCACTTTAGGAGGGTCTAACTATGGCTGCACCTTC

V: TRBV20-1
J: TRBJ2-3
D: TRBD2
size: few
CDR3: CSARDPGRGDTDTQYF
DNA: TGCAGTGCTAGAGATCCCGGGCGGGGGGACACAGATACGCAGTATTTT

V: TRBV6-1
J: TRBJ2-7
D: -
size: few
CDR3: CASSEYGDEQYF
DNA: TGTGCCAGCAGTGAATACGGGGACGAGCAGTACTTC

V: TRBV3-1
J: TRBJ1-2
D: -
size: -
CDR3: CASSQEGARGGYTF
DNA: TGTGCCAGCAGCCAAGAGGGGGCCCGTGGTGGCTACACCTTC

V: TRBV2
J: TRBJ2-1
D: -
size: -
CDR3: CASSTQRTARGYYNEQFF
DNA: TGTGCCAGCAGTACCCAACGGACTGCTAGGGGTTACTACAATGAGCAGTTCTTC

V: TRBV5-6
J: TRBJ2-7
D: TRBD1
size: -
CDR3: CASSDPTGGGYYEQYF
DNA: TGTGCCAGCAGCGACCCGACAGGGGGTGGTTACTACGAGCAGTACTTC

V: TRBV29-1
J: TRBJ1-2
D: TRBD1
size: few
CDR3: CSVEGEGANGYTF
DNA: TGCAGCGTTGAAGGTGAGGGGGCGAATGGCTACACCTTC

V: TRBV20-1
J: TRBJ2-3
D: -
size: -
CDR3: CSAAFLLRSTDTQYF
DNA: TGCAGTGCCGCATTTCTCTTGAGGAGCACAGATACGCAGTATTTT

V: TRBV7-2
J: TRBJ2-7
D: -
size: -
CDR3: CASSLYTSYEQYF
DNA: TGTGCCAGCAGCTTATACACCTCCTACGAGCAGTACTTC

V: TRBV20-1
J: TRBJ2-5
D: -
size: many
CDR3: CSAREETQYF
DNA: TGCAGTGCTAGAGAGGAGACCCAGTACTTC

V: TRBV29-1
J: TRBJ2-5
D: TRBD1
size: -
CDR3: CSVEQGARETQYF
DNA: TGCAGCGTTGAGCAGGGGGCCAGGGAGACCCAGTACTTC

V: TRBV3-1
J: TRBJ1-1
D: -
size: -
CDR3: CASSQREGTEAFF
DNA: TGTGCCAGCAGCCAACGGGAGGGCACTGAAGCTTTCTTT

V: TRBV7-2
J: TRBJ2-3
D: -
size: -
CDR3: CATSPGGDTQYF
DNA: TGTGCCACCTCGCCGGGCGGCGATACGCAGTATTTT

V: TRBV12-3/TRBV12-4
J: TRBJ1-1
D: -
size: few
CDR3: CASSLAQGEAFF
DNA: TGTGCCAGCAGTCTTGCACAGGGAGAAGCTTTCTTT